This T cell receptor beta chain comes out of a study of T cells expressing NK-cell markers (TCRdb year 2020). Notes on the research overall: Three sorted T-cell subsets (CD3+CD56+NKG2C+, CD3+CD56+NKG2C- and CD3+CD56-NKG2C+) from 8 or 9 donors had their TCR beta-chain repertoires profiled. Among the eight sequenced donors, seven were HCMV-seropositive and one was HCMV-seronegative. The study sequenced eight donors, all healthy volunteers chosen at random: three men and five women. Libraries were sequenced as 2 x 150 bp reads on Illumina HiSeq 2000/2500, MiSeq or NextSeq.

The sample was run on an Illumina HiSeq 2000. 5'RACE template switching, by which a universal primer site and unique molecular identifiers were added, was used to make TCR beta cDNA libraries. Priming for cDNA synthesis came from the TCR beta constant segment, and two successive PCR amplification steps followed. On the study's bioinformatics: MIGEC handled demultiplexing of the reads and grouping by UMI, while MiTCR was used to assemble and quantify clonotypes. To remove erroneous sequences, TCR cDNA sequences were retained only when supported by two or more reads. Downstream repertoire analysis used the tcR package, and clonotypes were matched across fractions by CDR3 nucleotide sequence plus V segment. Antigen specificity was annotated against VDJdb with VDJmatch, allowing one amino acid substitution in CDR3. TCRdb reprocessed the reads, so every CDR3 protein sequence counts as one entry and DNA is not shown. These V and J calls derive from TCRdb rather than the authors' analysis. The table of this sample itemizes 150,000 or so distinct CDR3 sequences. The top ten constitute around 37% of the sample.

To determine HCMV serostatus, a commercial ELISA kit was used to detect HCMV-specific IgG in serum. Ficoll density gradient centrifugation was used to isolate peripheral blood mononuclear cells from blood. Taken from cysteine to phenylalanine, the CDR3 has 14 residues. There is no recorded DNA. CDR1 and CDR2 (MNHEY, SMNVEV) derive from the germline V gene (reference sequence). The investigation overall reported the following: Those dominant clonotypes were again the most abundant among CD3+CD56-NKG2C+ cells in a few donors, at roughly 28.3-60.1%. In more than five donors, the dominant CD3+CD56+NKG2C+ clonotypes were found to rank among the top 10 CD8+ clonotypes and to make up about 1.0-7.5% of CD8+ T cells. It remained unclear whether the expanded NKG2C-expressing T cell clones were specific for HCMV antigens.

Remarks on this clonotype: Its antigen remains unidentified.

This chain is built from TRBV27 and TRBJ1-5; TCRdb designates TRBD1, a call that cannot be tested without DNA. Specimen: blood T cells: a sorted CD56 or NKG2C T cell subset, CD4+ or CD8+ T cells, or bulk PBMC T cells (not recorded which). The TCR comes from a woman aged 50 to 60 in good health. Donor details come from another sample of the same person, matched by shared clones. The CDR3 corresponds to CASSLIGGRQPQHF.